This entry features one TCR beta chain sequence. It has no known antigen specificity. Within one base of it there is no much larger clone, and no base qualities were kept. CDR1 GTSNPN and CDR2 SVGIG are derived from the germline V gene (reference sequence). The CDR3 numbers 12 residues from cysteine through phenylalanine. Only CDR3 DNA is held: 36 bases, read in frame from base 1. The junction carries 6 bases between V and J, which are trimmed by 0 bases and 6 bases respectively. The library was made by the immunoSEQ multiplex PCR assay. A mixture of 60 forward primers for TCR Vbeta segments and 13 reverse primers for TCR Jbeta segments was used in the multiplex PCR. Amplification of the CDR3 region of rearranged TCR beta genes was performed with a multiplex PCR assay on genomic DNA. Amplified TCR beta libraries were sequenced as 87-base-pair reads on the Illumina HiSeq System. In the source study's methods: Across the 670 or so repertoires, a later analysis counted roughly 84 million unique TCR beta chains, around 10 million of which were shared by at least two donors. A nearest-neighbor algorithm error-corrected the raw reads and collapsed the reads into unique sequences, merging closely related sequences to remove PCR and sequencing errors. To assign V, D and J gene segments, CDR3 sequences were aligned to IMGT reference sequences. For a sequence to be retained, a match of at least six nucleotides to both a V gene segment and a J gene segment was required. Rearrangements were classified as productive when the CDR3 lacked stop codons and remained in frame with V and J, and all other rearrangements were classified as non-productive. Following IMGT convention, CDR3 was defined as the stretch from the second conserved V-encoded cysteine to the conserved J-encoded phenylalanine. In an earlier analysis of 587 of the donors, sequences lacking an unambiguous match to a single V gene segment were excluded. An earlier analysis of some 610 of the donors called V segments functional above 56.7% productive rearrangements and segregating when the between-donor standard deviation exceeded 5%. To diagnose cytomegalovirus status from the catalog of TCR beta chain sequences, a statistical classification framework was built. In a later analysis, V and J genes were assigned by comparing TCR nucleotide sequences against IMGT/GENE-DB human TR gene sequences. The TCRdist pipeline was used in a later analysis to assign CDR3 sequences and most-parsimonious VDJ recombination scenarios. In a later analysis, each TCR beta chain was defined by its CDR3 amino acid sequence together with its V-gene family, and reads without a unique V-gene family were excluded. As a way to deal with suspected cross-contamination and a sequencing artifact, a later analysis dropped more than 500 nucleotide sequences that were highly shared and had low generation probability. In a later analysis, a clonal expansion index was calculated for each public chain from normalized within-repertoire ranks of inferred template counts. A later analysis computed generation probabilities with a VDJ recombination model fitted to out-of-frame rearrangements, and checked the results against IGoR. Hypergeometric tests were used in a later analysis to score TCR-TCR, TCR-HLA and TCR-CMV co-occurrence, with a repertoire-size bias correction applied to the TCR pairs. False discovery rates were estimated in a later analysis by permuting HLA or CMV assignments 20 times. In a later analysis, co-occurring TCRs were grouped using DBSCAN, with TCRdist sequence similarity added in when clustering inside HLA-allele-positive subsets. Repertoires with fewer than 30,000 or more than 120,000 public chains were left out of co-occurrence clustering, as were about 5 repertoires with anomalous nucleotide sharing. In TCRdb, the immuneACCESS table is reduced to in-frame sequences with V and J assigned. These tables do not hold every clone; where another copy was compared, an unresolved V gene accounts for under half, and the others remain unexplained. V and J calls and clone size are as listed in that table; D and trimming were resolved from the DNA. The sample yields 140,000 to 150,000 clones; approximately 73% were counted once. In total, the top ten clones hold 1.5% to 2% of the sample.

These data belong to a study of cytomegalovirus exposure and HLA in healthy donors (dated by TCRdb to about 2017). Concerning the study at large: An earlier analysis of a few hundred of the donors reported 276 Gb of sequence data and some 110 million unique TCR beta sequences obtained from roughly 180 million T cells. Approximately 300 gigabases of sequencing data and roughly 80 million unique TCR sequences made up an early release that covered some 640 HLA-typed donors. Of the 300 to 500 genotyped donors, 65% to 90% were placed in the genetic ancestry cluster associated with self-reported Caucasian donors. The study aimed to test whether signatures of past pathogen exposure could be identified by cataloging public T cell receptors. The study used immunosequencing to profile the T cell repertoires of approximately 640 subjects and linked those repertoires to cytomegalovirus serostatus. Along with the roughly 700-subject first cohort, a separate validation cohort of some 130 different subjects was used. To predict cytomegalovirus infection status, the study combined high-throughput TCR immunosequencing, statistical association of individual TCRs with disease status, and machine learning. A later analysis re-examined previously published TCR beta repertoires from over 500 donors and added high-resolution HLA genotyping to investigate patterns of TCR occurrence. The later analysis used no new phenotypic data to find candidate immune exposures, relying instead on TCR beta sequences and their occurrence across donors. To decide whether each TCR beta V gene segment behaved as functional or pseudogenic, an earlier analysis of fewer than 750 of the donors relied on high-throughput TCR beta sequencing. Donor age, sex, ethnicity and CMV serostatus were collected together with the repertoire data. Genome-wide SNP genotypes for about three fifths of the roughly 700 donors were used in a later genetic analysis, which treated that subset as a discovery cohort. All discovery cohort repertoires had been generated using a single sequencing platform. HLA typing included class I and class II loci at four-digit resolution. The number of typed donors differed by locus: roughly 620-640 for A, B, C, DRB1 and DQB1; 500 to 550 for DQA1; around 580 for DPA1; and some 470 for DPB1. Because of strong linkage in the cohort, a few DR-DQ haplotypes were treated as single units for association and clustering. Among roughly 400 genotyped donors of the cohort, an average of approximately 250,000 unique TCR beta nucleotide sequences were sequenced per donor, approximately 20% of them non-productive. General study outcomes and caveats: Because the 87-base-pair reads could not distinguish some IMGT-functional V segments, including TRBV6-2 and TRBV6-3, those segments were excluded. A later genetic analysis reported fewer N-insertions in productive TCRs among donors in an Asian-associated ancestry cluster than the approximately 670-donor mean. A later genetic analysis associated a missense DCLRE1C variant with V-gene and J-gene trimming of TCR beta chains, and an independent cohort replicated the association. Several of the top co-occurrence clusters appeared to be linked to parvovirus B19, influenza, CMV and Epstein-Barr virus, according to a later analysis. Most CMV-associated TCR beta chains appeared to be HLA-restricted in a later analysis, and the HLA associations seemed to be driven largely by CMV exposure. For the cohort, immune exposure information was limited to CMV serostatus. Roughly uniform sequencing depth across donors was assumed in presence/absence analyses, although this assumption may not hold. In the study, 164 TCR beta chains were listed as associated with cytomegalovirus. The classifier was reported to diagnose cytomegalovirus status with high specificity and sensitivity in both the original cohort and the validation cohort. A few of the identified cytomegalovirus-associated TCR beta chains were confirmed in vitro to be specific for cytomegalovirus antigens. The earlier analysis of approximately 540 of the donors excluded fewer than 20 rarely observed V segments, including chromosome 9 orphons, because counts were too low. Compared with equally common non-associated chains, HLA-associated TCR beta chains in a later analysis were more clonally expanded and had lower generation probabilities. In a later analysis, TCR association rates were found to vary across HLA loci, with the most associated TCRs seen for DRB1 alleles and the fewest for HLA-C alleles. In a later analysis, around 15,000 TCR beta sequences were associated with specific HLA alleles at a false discovery rate of 0.05. Most TCR sequences were observed very rarely across donors, whereas some public TCRs were present in many individuals. Strong co-occurrence of HLA alleles, especially DR and DQ, made assigning TCR associations to individual alleles difficult. A further reported finding was that TCR beta sequences accurately predicted the HLA-A and HLA-B alleles for most subjects in the first cohort. Correlated functional status among segregating V segments might reflect linkage disequilibrium, but an unknown experimental factor could not be ruled out. In an earlier analysis of under 600 of the donors, most TCR beta V segments were observed in productive rearrangements about 87% or about 30% of the time, broadly matching IMGT annotations. A cluster of highly shared sequence variants was judged likely to be a technical artifact of the sequencing pipeline. The authors suggested that the approach could potentially be extended to other disease states and immunological phenotypes. Because HLA typing was unavailable for some donors at each locus, only the typed subset was used in association tests. This cohort had only TCR beta chains sequenced, and the lack of alpha or paired-chain data limited which features could be detected.

The cohort comprised some 680 healthy bone marrow donors. At the time of sampling, every cohort member was nominally healthy, though immune exposures that went unrecorded were likely present. The donor was CMV seronegative and belonged to the group of approximately 320 seronegative cohort members. Each donor provided a peripheral blood sample, and peripheral blood mononuclear cells were used for TCR beta sequencing. The Qiagen DNeasy Blood Extraction Kit was used to extract genomic DNA from the blood cell samples. This chain joins TRBV30 to TRBJ2-1; the D segment cannot be called with confidence. Sample: PBMCs. The TCR originated in a woman aged 18 to 35 in good health and CMV-seronegative. Here the CDR3 is given as CAWSVIRNEQFF. The DNA reads as follows: TGTGCCTGGAGTGTAATCCGCAATGAGCAGTTCTTC. The variable domain in full, with residues beyond the CDR3 obtained from the reference TRBV30 and TRBJ2-1 genes, is SQTIHQWPATLVQPVGSPLSLECTVEGTSNPNLYWYRQAAGRGLQLLFYSVGIGQISSEVPQNLSASRPQDRQFILSSKKLLLSDSGFYLCAWSVIRNEQFFGPGTRLTVL.